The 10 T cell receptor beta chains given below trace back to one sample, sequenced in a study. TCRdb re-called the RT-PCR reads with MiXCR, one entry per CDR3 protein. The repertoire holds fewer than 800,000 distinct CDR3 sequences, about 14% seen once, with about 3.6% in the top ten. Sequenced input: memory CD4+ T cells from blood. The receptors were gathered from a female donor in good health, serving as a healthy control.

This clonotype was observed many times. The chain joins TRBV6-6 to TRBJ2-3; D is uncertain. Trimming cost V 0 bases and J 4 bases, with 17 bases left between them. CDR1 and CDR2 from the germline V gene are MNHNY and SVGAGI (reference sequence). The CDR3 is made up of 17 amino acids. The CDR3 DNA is TGTGCCAGCAGTTACTCGACTCTGGCTAGTCGTTCAGATACGCAGTATTTT. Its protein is CASSYSTLASRSDTQYF.

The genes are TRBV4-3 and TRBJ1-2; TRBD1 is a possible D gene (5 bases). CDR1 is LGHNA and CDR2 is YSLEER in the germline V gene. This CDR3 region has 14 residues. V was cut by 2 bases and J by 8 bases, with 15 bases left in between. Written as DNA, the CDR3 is TGCGCCAGCAGCCAATTTAGGGGTGATATCGGCTACACCTTC. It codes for CASSQFRGDIGYTF.

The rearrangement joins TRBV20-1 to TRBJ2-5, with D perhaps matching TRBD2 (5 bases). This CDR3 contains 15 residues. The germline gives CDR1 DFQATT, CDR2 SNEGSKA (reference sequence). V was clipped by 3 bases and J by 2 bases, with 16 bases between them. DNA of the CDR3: TGCAGTGCTAGGATGATCACGCGGGCGCAAGAGACCCAGTACTTC. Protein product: CSARMITRAQETQYF.

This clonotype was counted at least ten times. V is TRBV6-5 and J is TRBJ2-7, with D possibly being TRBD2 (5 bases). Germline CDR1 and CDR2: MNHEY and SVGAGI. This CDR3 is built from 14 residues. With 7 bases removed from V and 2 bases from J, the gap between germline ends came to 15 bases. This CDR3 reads CASTARSGTYEQYF. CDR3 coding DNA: TGTGCCAGCACCGCACGATCCGGGACCTACGAGCAGTACTTC.

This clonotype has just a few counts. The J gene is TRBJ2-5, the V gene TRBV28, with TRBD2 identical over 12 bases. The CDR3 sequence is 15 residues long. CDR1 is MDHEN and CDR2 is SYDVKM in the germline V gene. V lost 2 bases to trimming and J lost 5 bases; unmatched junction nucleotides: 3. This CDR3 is CASSLRLAGAETQYF. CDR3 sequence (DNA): TGTGCCAGCAGTTTAAGACTAGCGGGAGCTGAGACCCAGTACTTC.

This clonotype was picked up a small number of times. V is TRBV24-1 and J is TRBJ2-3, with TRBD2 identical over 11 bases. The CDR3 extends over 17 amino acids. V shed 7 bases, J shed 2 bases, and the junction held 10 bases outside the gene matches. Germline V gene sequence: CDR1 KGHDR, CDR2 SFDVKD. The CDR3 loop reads CATRTSGDRKYTDTQYF. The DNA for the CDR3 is TGTGCCACCAGGACTAGCGGGGACAGAAAATACACAGATACGCAGTATTTT.

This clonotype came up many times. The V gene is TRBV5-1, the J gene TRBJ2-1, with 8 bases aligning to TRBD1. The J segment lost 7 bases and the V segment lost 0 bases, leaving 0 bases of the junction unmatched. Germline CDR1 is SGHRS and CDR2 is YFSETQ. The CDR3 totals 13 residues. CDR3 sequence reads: CASSLGDRNEQFF. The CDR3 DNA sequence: TGCGCCAGCAGCTTGGGGGACAGGAATGAGCAGTTCTTC. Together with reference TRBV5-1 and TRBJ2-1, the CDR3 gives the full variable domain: KAGVTQTPRYLIKTRGQQVTLSCSPISGHRSVSWYQQTPGQGLQFLFEYFSETQRNKGNFPGRFSGRQFSNSRSEMNVSTLELGDSALYLCASSLGDRNEQFFGPGTRLTVL.

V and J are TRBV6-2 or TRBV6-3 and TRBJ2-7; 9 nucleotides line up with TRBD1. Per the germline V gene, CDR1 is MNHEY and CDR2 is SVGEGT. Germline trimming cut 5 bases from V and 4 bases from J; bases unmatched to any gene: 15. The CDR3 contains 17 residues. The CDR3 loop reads CASSATIGDRAAYEQYF. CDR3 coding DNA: TGTGCCAGCAGTGCGACCATAGGGGACAGGGCAGCATACGAGCAGTACTTC.

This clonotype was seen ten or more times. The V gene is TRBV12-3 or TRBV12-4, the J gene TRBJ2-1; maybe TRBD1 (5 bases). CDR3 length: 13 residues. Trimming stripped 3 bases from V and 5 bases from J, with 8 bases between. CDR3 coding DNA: TGTGCCAGCAGTTTCTTACAGGACAATGAGCAGTTCTTC. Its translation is CASSFLQDNEQFF.

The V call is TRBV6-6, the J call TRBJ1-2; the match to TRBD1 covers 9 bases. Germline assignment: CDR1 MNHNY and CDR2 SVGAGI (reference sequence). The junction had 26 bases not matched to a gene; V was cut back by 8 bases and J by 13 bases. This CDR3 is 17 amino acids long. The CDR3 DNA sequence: TGTGCCAGCGGACCTACTATGCCTCGGGACAGGGACCCCGGGGCCACCTTC. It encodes CASGPTMPRDRDPGATF.